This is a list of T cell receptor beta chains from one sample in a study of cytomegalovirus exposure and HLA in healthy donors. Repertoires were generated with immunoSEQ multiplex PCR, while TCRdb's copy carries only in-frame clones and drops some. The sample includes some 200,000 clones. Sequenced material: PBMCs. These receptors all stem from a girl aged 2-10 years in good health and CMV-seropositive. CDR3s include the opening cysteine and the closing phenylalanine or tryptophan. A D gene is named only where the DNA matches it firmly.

TGTGCCAGCAGTTACACTCAGGGGGCTGTCTACGAGCAGCACTTC,CASSYTQGAVYEQHF,TRBD1,TRBV6-5,15,TRBJ2-7
TGTGCCAGCAGTGATACCGGGACTTACTACAATGAGCAGTTCTTC,CASSDTGTYYNEQFF,NA,TRBV25-1,15,TRBJ2-1
TGTGCCAGCAGTTTATACGTTGCTGCGGATTATGGCTACACCTTC,CASSLYVAADYGYTF,NA,TRBV28,15,TRBJ1-2
TGCGCCAGCAGCTCCTCACCCACAGGGTGGGACACCGGGGAGCTGTTTTTT,CASSSSPTGWDTGELFF,NA,TRBV5-1,17,TRBJ2-2
TGTGCCACCAGCAGAGATTACTCAGCGGGAGAACGGGTCGAGCAGTACTTC,CATSRDYSAGERVEQYF,TRBD2,TRBV15,17,TRBJ2-7
TGTGCCAGCAGTTCCCAGGGGGCGCAGGGTCGCACTGAAGCTTTCTTT,CASSSQGAQGRTEAFF,TRBD1,TRBV6-6,16,TRBJ1-1
TGTGCCAGCAGTGAGGTCCCTTCGAGGCGGGGAGGGCAGTACTTC,CASSEVPSRRGGQYF,NA,TRBV6-1,15,TRBJ2-7
TGTGCTAGCAGCGCTAGCCAACAGGGGCAAGAGACCCAGTACTTC,CASSASQQGQETQYF,TRBD1,TRBV7-7,15,TRBJ2-5
TGTGCCAGCAGGCTCTCTAGCGGTAGCTCCTACGAGCAGTACTTC,CASRLSSGSSYEQYF,TRBD2,TRBV6-6,15,TRBJ2-7
TGCGCCAGCAGCCCCCTGACAGGGGAAGAAGAAAAACTGTTTTTT,CASSPLTGEEEKLFF,TRBD1,TRBV5-1,15,TRBJ1-4
TGCAGCGTTGCCGACAGTGGAAGAATAAACGAGCAGTACTTC,CSVADSGRINEQYF,NA,TRBV29-1,14,TRBJ2-7
TGTGCCAGCAGCTTGGAGCCGACAGTTAGCTACACCTTC,CASSLEPTVSYTF,NA,TRBV5-8,13,TRBJ1-2
TGTGCCAGCAGCTCGCGAGGGGGGGAGAGGACTGAAGCTTTCTTT,CASSSRGGERTEAFF,NA,TRBV14,15,TRBJ1-1
TGTGCCAGCAGCCCATGGACAGTTAACACCGGGGAGCTGTTTTTT,CASSPWTVNTGELFF,NA,TRBV7-9,15,TRBJ2-2
TGTGCCAGCAGTCGCACTGGACTGATCAATCAGCCCCAGCATTTT,CASSRTGLINQPQHF,NA,TRBV27,15,TRBJ1-5
TGTGCCAGCAGCCTAGGACAGGGCGCACGGGTCGCTGAAGCTTTCTTT,CASSLGQGARVAEAFF,TRBD1,TRBV11-2,16,TRBJ1-1
TGCGCCAGCACCCCAACTGGGACTAGCAGAGAATTCTACAATGAGCAGTTCTTC,CASTPTGTSREFYNEQFF,TRBD2,TRBV5-1,18,TRBJ2-1
TGCGCCAGCAGCTTGCTCCCCCCGGGGACTGAAGCTTTCTTT,CASSLLPPGTEAFF,NA,TRBV5-1,14,TRBJ1-1
TGTGCCAGCAGCGCGGGACTACTCAATGAGCAGTTCTTC,CASSAGLLNEQFF,TRBD2,TRBV9,13,TRBJ2-1
TGTGCCAGCAGTGATCTCTGGAGTTCTGAAGCTTTCTTT,CASSDLWSSEAFF,NA,TRBV2,13,TRBJ1-1
TGCGCCAGCAGCTTGGAGGAGGACTACGAGCAGTTCTTC,CASSLEEDYEQFF,NA,TRBV5-1,13,TRBJ2-1
TGTGCCAGCAGTTCTGGAGGGGATGGGCAGTTCTTC,CASSSGGDGQFF,NA,TRBV27,12,TRBJ2-1
TGTGCCAGCAGCCTTAGCGGGTTGGTGTACAATGAGCAGTTCTTC,CASSLSGLVYNEQFF,TRBD2,TRBV5-6,15,TRBJ2-1
TGTGCCAGTAGTATCCTTACAGACTACAATGAGCAGTTCTTC,CASSILTDYNEQFF,NA,TRBV19,14,TRBJ2-1